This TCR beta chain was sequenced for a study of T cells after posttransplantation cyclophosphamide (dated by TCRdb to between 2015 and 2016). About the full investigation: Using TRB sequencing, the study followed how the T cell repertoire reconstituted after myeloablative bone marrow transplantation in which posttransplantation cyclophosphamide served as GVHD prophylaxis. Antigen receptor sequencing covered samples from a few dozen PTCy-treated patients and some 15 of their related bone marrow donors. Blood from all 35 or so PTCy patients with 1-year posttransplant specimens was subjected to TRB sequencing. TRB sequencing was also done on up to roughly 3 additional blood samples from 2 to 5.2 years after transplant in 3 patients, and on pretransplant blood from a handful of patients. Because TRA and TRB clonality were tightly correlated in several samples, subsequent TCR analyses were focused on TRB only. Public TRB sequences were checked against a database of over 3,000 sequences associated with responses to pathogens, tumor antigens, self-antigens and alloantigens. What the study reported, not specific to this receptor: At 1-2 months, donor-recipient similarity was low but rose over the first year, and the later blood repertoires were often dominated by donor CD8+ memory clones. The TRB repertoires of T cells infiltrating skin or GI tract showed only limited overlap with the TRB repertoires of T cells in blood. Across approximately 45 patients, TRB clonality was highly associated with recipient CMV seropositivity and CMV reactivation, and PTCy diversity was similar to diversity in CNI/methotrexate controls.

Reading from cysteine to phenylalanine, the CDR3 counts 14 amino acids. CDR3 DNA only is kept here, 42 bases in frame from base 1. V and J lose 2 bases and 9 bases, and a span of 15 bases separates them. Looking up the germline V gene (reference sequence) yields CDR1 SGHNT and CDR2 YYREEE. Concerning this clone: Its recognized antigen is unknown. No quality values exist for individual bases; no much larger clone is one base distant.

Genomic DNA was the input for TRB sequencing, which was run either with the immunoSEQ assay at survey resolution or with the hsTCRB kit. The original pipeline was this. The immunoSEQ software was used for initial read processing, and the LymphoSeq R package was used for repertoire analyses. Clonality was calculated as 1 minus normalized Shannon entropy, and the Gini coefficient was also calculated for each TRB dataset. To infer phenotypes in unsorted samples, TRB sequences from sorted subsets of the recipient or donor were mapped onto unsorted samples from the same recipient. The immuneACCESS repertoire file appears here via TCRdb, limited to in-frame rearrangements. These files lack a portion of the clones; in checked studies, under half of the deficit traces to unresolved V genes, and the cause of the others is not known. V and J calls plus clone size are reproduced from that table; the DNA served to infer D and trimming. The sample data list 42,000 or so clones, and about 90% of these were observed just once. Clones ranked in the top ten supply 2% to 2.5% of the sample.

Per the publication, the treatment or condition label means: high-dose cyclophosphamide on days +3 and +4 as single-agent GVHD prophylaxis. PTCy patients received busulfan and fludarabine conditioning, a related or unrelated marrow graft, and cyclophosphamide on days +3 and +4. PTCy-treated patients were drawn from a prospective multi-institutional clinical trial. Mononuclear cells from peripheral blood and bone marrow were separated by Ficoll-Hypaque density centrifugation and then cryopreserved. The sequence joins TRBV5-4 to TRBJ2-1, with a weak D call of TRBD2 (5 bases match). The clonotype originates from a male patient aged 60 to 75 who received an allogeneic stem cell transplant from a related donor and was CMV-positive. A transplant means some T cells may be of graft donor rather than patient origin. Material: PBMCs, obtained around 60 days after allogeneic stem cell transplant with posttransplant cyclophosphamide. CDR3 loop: CASSFRERSAEQFF. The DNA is TGTGCCAGCAGCTTTAGGGAGCGGTCGGCTGAGCAGTTCTTC.